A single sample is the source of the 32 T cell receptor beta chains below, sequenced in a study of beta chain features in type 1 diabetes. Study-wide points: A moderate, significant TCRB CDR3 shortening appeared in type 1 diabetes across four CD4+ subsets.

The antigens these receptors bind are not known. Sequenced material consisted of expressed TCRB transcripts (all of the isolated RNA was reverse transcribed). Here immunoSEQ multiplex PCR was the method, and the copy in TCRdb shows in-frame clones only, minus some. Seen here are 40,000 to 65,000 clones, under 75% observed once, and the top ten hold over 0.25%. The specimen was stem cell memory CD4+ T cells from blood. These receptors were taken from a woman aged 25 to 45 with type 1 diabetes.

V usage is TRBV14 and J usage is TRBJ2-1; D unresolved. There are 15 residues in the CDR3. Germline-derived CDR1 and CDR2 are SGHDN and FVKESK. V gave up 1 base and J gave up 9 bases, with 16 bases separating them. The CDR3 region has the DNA TGTGCCAGCAGCCAAGGCTTTTCGCGAGTGTTTGAGCAGTTCTTC. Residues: CASSQGFSRVFEQFF. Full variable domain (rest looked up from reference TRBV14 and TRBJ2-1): EAGVTQFPSHSVIEKGQTVTLRCDPISGHDNLYWYRRVMGKEIKFLLHFVKESKQDESGMPNNRFLAERTGGTYSTLKVQPAELEDSGVYFCASSQGFSRVFEQFFGPGTRLTVL.

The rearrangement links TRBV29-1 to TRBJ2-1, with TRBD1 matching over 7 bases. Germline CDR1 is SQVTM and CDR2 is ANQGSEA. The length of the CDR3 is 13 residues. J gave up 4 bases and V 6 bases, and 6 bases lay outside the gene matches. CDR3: CSVFKGAYNEQFF. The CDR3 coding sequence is TGCAGCGTCTTTAAGGGGGCTTACAATGAGCAGTTCTTC.

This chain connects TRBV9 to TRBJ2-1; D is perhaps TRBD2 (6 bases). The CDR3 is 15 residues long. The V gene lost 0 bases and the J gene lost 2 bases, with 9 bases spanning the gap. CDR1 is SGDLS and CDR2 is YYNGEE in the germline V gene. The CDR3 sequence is CASSVAGEPYNEQFF. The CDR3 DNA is TGTGCCAGCAGCGTAGCGGGGGAACCCTACAATGAGCAGTTCTTC.

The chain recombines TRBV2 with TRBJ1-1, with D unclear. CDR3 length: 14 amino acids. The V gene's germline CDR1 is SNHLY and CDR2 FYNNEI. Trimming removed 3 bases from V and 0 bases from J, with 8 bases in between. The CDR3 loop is CASSDRRMNTEAFF. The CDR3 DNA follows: TGTGCCAGCAGTGATAGGCGGATGAACACTGAAGCTTTCTTT. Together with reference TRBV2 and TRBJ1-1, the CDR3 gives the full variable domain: EPEVTQTPSHQVTQMGQEVILRCVPISNHLYFYWYRQILGQKVEFLVSFYNNEISEKSEIFDDQFSVERPDGSNFTLKIRSTKLEDSAMYFCASSDRRMNTEAFFGQGTRLTVV.

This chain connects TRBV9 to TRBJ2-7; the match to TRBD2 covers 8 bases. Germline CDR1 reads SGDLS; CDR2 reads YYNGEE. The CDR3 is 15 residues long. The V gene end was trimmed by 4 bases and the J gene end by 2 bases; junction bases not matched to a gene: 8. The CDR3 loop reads CASSPRGGLTYEQYF. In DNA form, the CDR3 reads TGTGCCAGCAGCCCTCGGGGGGGCCTAACCTACGAGCAGTACTTC.

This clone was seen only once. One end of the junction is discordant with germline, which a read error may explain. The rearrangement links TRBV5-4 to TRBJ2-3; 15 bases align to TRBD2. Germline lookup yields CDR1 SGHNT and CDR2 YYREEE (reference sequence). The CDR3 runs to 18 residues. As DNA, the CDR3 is TGTGCCAGCAGCTTGGGGGCCCGGACTAGCGGGAGGGCAGATGCGCAGTATTTT. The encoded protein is CASSLGARTSGRADAQYF.

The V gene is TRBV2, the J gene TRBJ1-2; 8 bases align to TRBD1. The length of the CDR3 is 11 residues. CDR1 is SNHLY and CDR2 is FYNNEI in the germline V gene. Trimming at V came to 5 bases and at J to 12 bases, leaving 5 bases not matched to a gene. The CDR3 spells CASSLGQGNTF. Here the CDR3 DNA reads TGTGCCAGCAGTCTCGGACAGGGAAACACCTTC.

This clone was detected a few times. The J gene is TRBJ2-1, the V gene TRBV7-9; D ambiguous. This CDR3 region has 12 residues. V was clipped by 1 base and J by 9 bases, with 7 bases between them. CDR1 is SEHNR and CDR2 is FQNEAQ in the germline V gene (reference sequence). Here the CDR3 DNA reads TGTGCCAGCAGCTTAGGTCCAGGTGAGCAGTTCTTC. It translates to CASSLGPGEQFF.

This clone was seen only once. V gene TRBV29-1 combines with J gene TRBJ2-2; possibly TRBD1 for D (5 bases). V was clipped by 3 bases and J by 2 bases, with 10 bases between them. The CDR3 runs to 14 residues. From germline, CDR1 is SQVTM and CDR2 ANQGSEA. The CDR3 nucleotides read TGCAGCGTTGAGAGCAGGGTTAACACCGGGGAGCTGTTTTTT. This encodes CSVESRVNTGELFF.

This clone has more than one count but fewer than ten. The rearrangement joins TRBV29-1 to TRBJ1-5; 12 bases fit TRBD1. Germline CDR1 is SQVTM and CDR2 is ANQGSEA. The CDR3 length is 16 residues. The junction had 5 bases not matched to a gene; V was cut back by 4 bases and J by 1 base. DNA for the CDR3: TGCAGCGTTGCCGGGACAGGGGGCTCAAGCAATCAGCCCCAGCATTTT. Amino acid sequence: CSVAGTGGSSNQPQHF. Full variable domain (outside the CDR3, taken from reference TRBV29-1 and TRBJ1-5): SAVISQKPSRDICQRGTSLTIQCQVDSQVTMMFWYRQQPGQSLTLIATANQGSEATYESGFVIDKFPISRPNLTFSTLTVSNMSPEDSSIYLCSVAGTGGSSNQPQHFGDGTRLSIL.

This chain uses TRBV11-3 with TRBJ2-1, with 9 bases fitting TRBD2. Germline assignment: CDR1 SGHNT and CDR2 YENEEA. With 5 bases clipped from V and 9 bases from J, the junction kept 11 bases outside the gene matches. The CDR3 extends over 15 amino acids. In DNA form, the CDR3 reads TGTGCCAGCAGCGAGCGTCCGGGACTAGCTGTTGAGCAGTTCTTC. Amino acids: CASSERPGLAVEQFF. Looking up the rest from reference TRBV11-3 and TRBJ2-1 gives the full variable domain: EAGVVQSPRYKIIEKKQPVAFWCNPISGHNTLYWYLQNLGQGPELLIRYENEEAVDDSQLPKDRFSAERLKGVDSTLKIQPAELGDSAVYLCASSERPGLAVEQFFGPGTRLTVL.

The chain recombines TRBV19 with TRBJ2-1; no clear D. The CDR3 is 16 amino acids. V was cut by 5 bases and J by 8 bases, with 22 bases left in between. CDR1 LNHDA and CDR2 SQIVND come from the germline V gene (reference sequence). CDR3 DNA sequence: TGTGCCAGTAGTGCTCCGGGTCGAAGTACGCCACATGAGCAGTTCTTC. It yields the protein CASSAPGRSTPHEQFF.

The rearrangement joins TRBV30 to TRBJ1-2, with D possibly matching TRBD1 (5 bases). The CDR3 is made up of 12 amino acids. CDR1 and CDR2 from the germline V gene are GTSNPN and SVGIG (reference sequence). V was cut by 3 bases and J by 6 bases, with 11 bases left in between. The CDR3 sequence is CAWSPGNDGYTF. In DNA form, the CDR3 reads TGTGCCTGGAGCCCAGGGAACGATGGCTACACCTTC.

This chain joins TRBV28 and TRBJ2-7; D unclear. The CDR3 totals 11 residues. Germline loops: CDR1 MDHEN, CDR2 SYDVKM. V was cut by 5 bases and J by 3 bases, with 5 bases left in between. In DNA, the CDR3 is TGTGCCAGCAGTGTGAGCTACGAGCAGTACTTC. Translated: CASSVSYEQYF.

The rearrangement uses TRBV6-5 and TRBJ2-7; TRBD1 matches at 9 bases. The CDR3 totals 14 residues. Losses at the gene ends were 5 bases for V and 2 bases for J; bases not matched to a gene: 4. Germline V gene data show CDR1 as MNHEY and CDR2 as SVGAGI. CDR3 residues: CASSAGQGAYEQYF. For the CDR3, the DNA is TGTGCCAGCAGTGCGGGACAGGGTGCCTACGAGCAGTACTTC.

The CDR3 protein is CASASGGQGYGYTF. The CDR3 nucleotides are TGTGCCAGCGCCTCGGGGGGGCAAGGCTATGGCTACACCTTC. This sequence joins TRBV7-2 and TRBJ1-2, with D possibly matching TRBD1 (6 bases). Deletions cut 8 bases from V and 4 bases from J, with 17 bases between. CDR3 length equals 14 residues. The germline gives CDR1 SGHTA, CDR2 FQGNSA.

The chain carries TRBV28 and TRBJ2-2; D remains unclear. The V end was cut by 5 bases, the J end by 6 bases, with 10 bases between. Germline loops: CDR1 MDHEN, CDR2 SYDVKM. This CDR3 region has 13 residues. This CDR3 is CASSRIISGELFF. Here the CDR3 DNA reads TGTGCCAGCAGTCGTATAATTTCCGGGGAGCTGTTTTTT. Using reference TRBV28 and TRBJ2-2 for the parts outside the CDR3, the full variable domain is DVKVTQSSRYLVKRTGEKVFLECVQDMDHENMFWYRQDPGLGLRLIYFSYDVKMKEKGDIPEGYSVSREKKERFSLILESASTNQTSMYLCASSRIISGELFFGEGSRLTVL.

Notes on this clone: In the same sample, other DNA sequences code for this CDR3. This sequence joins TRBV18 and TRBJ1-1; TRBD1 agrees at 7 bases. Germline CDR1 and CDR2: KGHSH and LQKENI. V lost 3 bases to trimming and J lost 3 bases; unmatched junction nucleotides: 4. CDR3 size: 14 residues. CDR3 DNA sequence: TGTGCCAGCTCACCTGCCACAGGGGACACTGAAGCTTTCTTT. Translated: CASSPATGDTEAFF.

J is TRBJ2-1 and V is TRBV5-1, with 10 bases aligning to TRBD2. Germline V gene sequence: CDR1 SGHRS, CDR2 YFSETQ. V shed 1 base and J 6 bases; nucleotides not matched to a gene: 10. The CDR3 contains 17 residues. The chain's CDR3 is CASSLSGLGLAINEQFF. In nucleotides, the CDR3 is TGCGCCAGCAGCTTGTCAGGTCTGGGACTAGCGATCAATGAGCAGTTCTTC.

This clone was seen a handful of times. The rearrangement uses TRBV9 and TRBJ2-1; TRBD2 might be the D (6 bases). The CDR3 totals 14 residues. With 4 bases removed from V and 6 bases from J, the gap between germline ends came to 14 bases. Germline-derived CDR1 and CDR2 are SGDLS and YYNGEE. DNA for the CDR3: TGTGCCAGCAGCCACGGCGGGATTTCCAATGAGCAGTTCTTC. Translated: CASSHGGISNEQFF. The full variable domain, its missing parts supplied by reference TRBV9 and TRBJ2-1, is DSGVTQTPKHLITATGQRVTLRCSPRSGDLSVYWYQQSLDQGLQFLIQYYNGEERAKGNILERFSAQQFPDLHSELNLSSLELGDSALYFCASSHGGISNEQFFGPGTRLTVL.

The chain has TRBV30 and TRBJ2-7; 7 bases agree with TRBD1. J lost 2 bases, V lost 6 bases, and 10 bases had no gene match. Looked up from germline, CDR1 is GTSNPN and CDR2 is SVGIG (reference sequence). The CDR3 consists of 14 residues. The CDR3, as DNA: TGTGCCTGCAAGGGGACAGTGTTTACCTACGAGCAGTACTTC. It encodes CACKGTVFTYEQYF.

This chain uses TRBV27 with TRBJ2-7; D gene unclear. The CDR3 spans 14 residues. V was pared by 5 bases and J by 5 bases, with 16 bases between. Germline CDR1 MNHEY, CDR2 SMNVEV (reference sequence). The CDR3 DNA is TGTGCCAGCAGTATTCACGGGTCACGGAACGAGCAGTACTTC. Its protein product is CASSIHGSRNEQYF.

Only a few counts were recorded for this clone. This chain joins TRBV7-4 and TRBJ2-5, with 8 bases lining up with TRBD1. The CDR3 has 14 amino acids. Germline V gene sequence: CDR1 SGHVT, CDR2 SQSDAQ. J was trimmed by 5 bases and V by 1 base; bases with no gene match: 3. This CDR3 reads CASSLGTGNETQYF. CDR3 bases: TGTGCCAGCAGCTTAGGGACAGGGAATGAGACCCAGTACTTC.

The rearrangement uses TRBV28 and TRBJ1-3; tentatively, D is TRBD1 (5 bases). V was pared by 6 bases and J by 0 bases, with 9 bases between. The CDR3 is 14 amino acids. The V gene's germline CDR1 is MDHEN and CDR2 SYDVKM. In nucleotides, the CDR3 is TGTGCCAGCAGGGGTCAGGGCTCTGGAAACACCATATATTTT. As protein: CASRGQGSGNTIYF.

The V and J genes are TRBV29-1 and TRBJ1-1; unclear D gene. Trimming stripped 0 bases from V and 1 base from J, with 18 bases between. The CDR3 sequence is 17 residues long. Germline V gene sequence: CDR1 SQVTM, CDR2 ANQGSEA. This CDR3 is CSVEDAANNRGNTEAFF. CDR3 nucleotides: TGCAGCGTTGAAGATGCGGCCAACAATCGTGGGAACACTGAAGCTTTCTTT.

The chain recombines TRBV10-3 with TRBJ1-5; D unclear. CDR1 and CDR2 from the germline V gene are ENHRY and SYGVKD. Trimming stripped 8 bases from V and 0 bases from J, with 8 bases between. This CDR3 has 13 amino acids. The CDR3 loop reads CAISPYSNQPQHF. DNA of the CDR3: TGTGCCATCTCCCCCTATAGCAATCAGCCCCAGCATTTT.

CDR3 sequence reads: CSVEVIGRNYGYTF. The CDR3 DNA reads as TGCAGCGTTGAAGTAATCGGCAGGAACTATGGCTACACCTTC. The V gene is TRBV29-1, the J gene TRBJ1-2; no reliable D call. Germline values: CDR1 SQVTM, CDR2 ANQGSEA. The CDR3 consists of 14 residues. V was trimmed by 1 base and J by 2 bases, leaving 11 bases between them.

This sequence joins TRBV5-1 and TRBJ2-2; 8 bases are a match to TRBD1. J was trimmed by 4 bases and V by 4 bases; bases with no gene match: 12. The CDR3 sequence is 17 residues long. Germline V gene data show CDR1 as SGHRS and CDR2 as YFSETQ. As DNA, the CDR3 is TGCGCCAGCAGCCCAGGGGGCGGCTTTCGGAGCACCGGGGAGCTGTTTTTT. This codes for CASSPGGGFRSTGELFF.

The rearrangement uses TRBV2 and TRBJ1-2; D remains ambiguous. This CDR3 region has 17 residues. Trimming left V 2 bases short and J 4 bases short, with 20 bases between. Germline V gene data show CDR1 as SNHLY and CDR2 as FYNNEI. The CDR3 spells CASSEFDSPSVSYGYTF. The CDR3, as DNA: TGTGCCAGCAGTGAATTCGATTCCCCCAGCGTTTCCTATGGCTACACCTTC.

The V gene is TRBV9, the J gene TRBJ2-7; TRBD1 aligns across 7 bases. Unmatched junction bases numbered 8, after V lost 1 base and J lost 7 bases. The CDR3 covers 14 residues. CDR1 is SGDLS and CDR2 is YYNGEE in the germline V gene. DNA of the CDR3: TGTGCCAGCAGCGTACGGGACAGTGTAGGGGAGCAGTACTTC. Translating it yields CASSVRDSVGEQYF.

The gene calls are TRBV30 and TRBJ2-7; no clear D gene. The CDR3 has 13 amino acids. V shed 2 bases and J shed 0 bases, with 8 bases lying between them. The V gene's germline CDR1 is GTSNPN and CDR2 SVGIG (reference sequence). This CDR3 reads CAWSRANSYEQYF. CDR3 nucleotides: TGTGCCTGGAGTCGCGCTAACTCCTACGAGCAGTACTTC.

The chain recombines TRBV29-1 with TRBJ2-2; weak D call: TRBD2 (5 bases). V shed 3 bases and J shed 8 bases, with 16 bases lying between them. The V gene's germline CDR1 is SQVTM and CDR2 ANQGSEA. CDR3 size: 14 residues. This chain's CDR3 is CSVEKGLAPGELFF. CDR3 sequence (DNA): TGCAGCGTTGAGAAGGGCCTAGCACCGGGGGAGCTGTTTTTT.